The sample holds one count of the clone carrying this T cell receptor (beta chain). The data derive from a study of immune evolution from preneoplasia to lung adenocarcinoma. TCRdb keeps only in-frame clones here, not all; method: immunoSEQ multiplex PCR. The sample comprises some 4,000 clones, approximately 80% of which are singletons, and less than 7% rests with the top ten. The CDR3 has 14 amino acids. CDR1 and CDR2 from the germline V gene are MNHEY and SVGAGI. Trimming removed 6 bases from V and 3 bases from J, with 11 bases in between. Patient tissue came from resections in Japan or China, 2014–2017.

The receptor comes from a person between 65 and 79 years old with lung adenocarcinoma. Sequenced: FFPE adjacent normal lung tissue. The rearrangement uses TRBV6-5 and TRBJ2-2; D is perhaps TRBD1 (5 bases). The CDR3 reads CASSTGGDTGELFF. CDR3 in DNA: TGTGCCAGCAGCACAGGTGGTGACACCGGGGAGCTGTTTTTT.